The 25 T cell receptor beta chains listed next were all sequenced from one sample in a study of T-cell reconstitution after alpha-beta-depleted transplantation in children. A library of TCRbeta sequences, prepared with unique molecular identifiers, was generated. TCRdb re-analysed the PCR reads in MiXCR, keeping a single row per CDR3 protein. The sample includes 200,000 to 300,000 distinct CDR3 sequences, 6.5% to 9% seen only once; the top ten take approximately 6.3%. Sequences were derived from PBMCs, mostly from graft donor cells, sampled 180 days after TCRalphabeta/CD19-depleted stem cell transplant. The receptor source for this set is a male patient younger than 18 who had a stem cell transplant for acute lymphoblastic leukemia, so the T cells may come from the graft donor.

This clonotype was seen ten or more times. The chain couples TRBV7-9 to TRBJ2-1; D may be TRBD2 (6 bases). This CDR3 spans 14 amino acids. V was clipped by 7 bases and J by 5 bases, with 15 bases between them. In germline, CDR1 is SEHNR, CDR2 FQNEAQ (reference sequence). The CDR3 here is CASNSGRPNNEQFF. Written as DNA, the CDR3 is TGTGCCAGCAACTCTGGGAGGCCGAACAATGAGCAGTTCTTC.

This clonotype showed up just once. The junction differs from germline at one of its ends, possibly a read error. The rearrangement uses TRBV5-1 and TRBJ2-1, with 7 bases aligning to TRBD2. The CDR3 is 16 residues long. Per germline, CDR1 SGHRS and CDR2 YFSETQ. The CDR3 nucleotides read TGCGCCAGCAGCTTACTTCGCGGGAGTTCCTACAATGAGGAGTTCTTC. Translation gives CASSLLRGSSYNEEFF.

This clonotype was counted ten times or more. This rearrangement joins TRBV29-1 to TRBJ1-2; 8 bases are a match to TRBD1. The ends lost 2 bases at V and 4 bases at J; junction bases unmatched: 6. Germline V gene data show CDR1 as SQVTM and CDR2 as ANQGSEA. This CDR3 has 14 amino acids. Here the CDR3 reads CSVETGTGLYGYTF. For the CDR3, the DNA is TGCAGCGTTGAAACCGGGACAGGCCTCTATGGCTACACCTTC.

Worth noting for this clonotype: A much larger clone is a single base away; this may be a read error. V gene TRBV24-1 combines with J gene TRBJ1-5, with TRBD1 identical over 7 bases. The V segment lost 5 bases and the J segment 7 bases; nucleotides outside the gene matches: 7. Per germline, CDR1 KGHDR and CDR2 SFDVKD. CDR3 length: 14 amino acids. CDR3 bases: TGTGCCACCAGTGCTACAGGGGTCAAACAGCCCCAGCATTTT. This sequence encodes CATSATGVKQPQHF.

This clonotype was detected ten times or more. The rearrangement links TRBV9 to TRBJ1-6; D uncertain. From germline, CDR1 is SGDLS and CDR2 YYNGEE. Trimming took off 0 bases at V and 10 bases at J, with 14 bases between the two ends. This CDR3 has 15 amino acids. The CDR3 DNA reads as TGTGCCAGCAGCGTAGGGGAGGCCACCAGGTCACCCCTCCACTTT. This translates into CASSVGEATRSPLHF.

This clonotype was seen many times. The chain employs TRBV27 and TRBJ2-7; 10 bases are a match to TRBD2. The CDR3 loop spans 15 amino acids. The trim removed 6 bases at V and 4 bases at J, leaving 9 bases unmatched. Germline lookup yields CDR1 MNHEY and CDR2 SMNVEV (reference sequence). CDR3 nucleotide sequence: TGTGCCAGCAGCTCCGGACTAGCGGAAATATACGAGCAGTACTTC. This encodes CASSSGLAEIYEQYF.

Ten or more counts support this clonotype. The rearrangement links TRBV6-5 to TRBJ1-1; TRBD1 matches 8 bases. Germline V lookup: CDR1 MNHEY, CDR2 SVGAGI. CDR3 length equals 15 residues. J lost 10 bases, V lost 3 bases, and 13 bases had no gene match. The CDR3 DNA is TGTGCCAGCAGTTATGAGGACAGGGATAGGCGGGGAGCTTTCTTT. As protein: CASSYEDRDRRGAFF.

There are many counts of this clonotype. This chain links TRBV6-1 with TRBJ1-2; the D gene is possibly TRBD1 (5 bases). V was cut by 7 bases and J by 4 bases, with 16 bases left in between. The CDR3 runs to 14 residues. Germline-derived CDR1 and CDR2 are MNHNS and SASEGT. CDR3 sequence: CASTRWAGTYGYTF. The CDR3 region has the DNA TGTGCCAGCACTAGGTGGGCAGGGACCTATGGCTACACCTTC.

This clonotype was counted many times. The CDR3 reads CASSGYGYTF. CDR3 nucleotide sequence: TGTGCCAGCAGCGGGTATGGCTACACCTTC. The rearrangement joins TRBV2 to TRBJ1-2; unclear D gene. This CDR3 spans 10 amino acids. Germline loops: CDR1 SNHLY, CDR2 FYNNEI. V shed 6 bases and J shed 5 bases, with 4 bases lying between them.

This clonotype appeared many times. The chain employs TRBV5-1 and TRBJ1-5; possible D gene TRBD1, 5 bases. The CDR3 covers 14 residues. V lost 2 bases, J lost 5 bases, and 11 bases lay in between. Germline CDR1 SGHRS, CDR2 YFSETQ. The CDR3 protein is CASSFGGYDQPQHF. The CDR3 DNA follows: TGCGCCAGCAGCTTCGGGGGGTACGATCAGCCCCAGCATTTT.

This clonotype was counted at least ten times. The chain uses TRBV4-1 and TRBJ2-3; D is perhaps TRBD1 or TRBD2 (6 bases each). CDR1 is MGHRA and CDR2 is YSYEKL in the germline V gene. Between the trimmed V and J ends, which lost 8 bases and 0 bases, there was a span of 12 bases. CDR3 size: 14 residues. CDR3 DNA sequence: TGCGCCAGCGGGGGGCCCATCAGCACAGATACGCAGTATTTT. Translated, it gives CASGGPISTDTQYF.

This clonotype came up many times. The chain combines TRBV20-1 with TRBJ2-3, with a weak D call TRBD2 (6 bases). The ends were cut back, 6 bases at V and 0 bases at J, with 13 bases in the middle. This CDR3 is built from 14 residues. The V gene's germline CDR1 is DFQATT and CDR2 SNEGSKA (reference sequence). The CDR3 reads CSAPSASSTDTQYF. The CDR3 nucleotides read TGCAGTGCCCCTAGCGCCTCTAGCACAGATACGCAGTATTTT.

In its sample, this clonotype was seen many times. The genes are TRBV25-1 and TRBJ2-7; 9 bases fit TRBD1. Unmatched junction bases numbered 11, after V lost 3 bases and J lost 5 bases. The CDR3 runs to 16 residues. Germline V gene lookup returns CDR1 MGHDK and CDR2 SYGVNS. The CDR3 protein is CASSDRPGTGYNEQYF. CDR3 DNA: TGTGCCAGCAGTGATCGCCCCGGGACAGGGTATAACGAGCAGTACTTC.

Many counts were recorded for this clonotype. The genes are TRBV11-1 and TRBJ2-7; 8 nucleotides agree with TRBD2. The V segment lost 4 bases and the J segment 2 bases; nucleotides outside the gene matches: 16. CDR1 is SGHAT, CDR2 FQDESV, per germline (reference sequence). This CDR3 is built from 18 residues. CDR3 nucleotide sequence: TGTGCCAGCAGCTCCCGGACGAAGAGCGGGGGTCGCGCCTACGAGCAGTACTTC. This encodes CASSSRTKSGGRAYEQYF.

Only a few counts were recorded for this clonotype. Here the CDR3 DNA reads TGTGCCAGCAGTTCCCGACAGGGGGCGGACGAGCAGTACTTC. This codes for CASSSRQGADEQYF. The chain joins TRBV6-5 to TRBJ2-7; 10 positions agree with TRBD1. CDR1 and CDR2 from the germline V gene are MNHEY and SVGAGI. The V gene end was trimmed by 4 bases and the J gene end by 5 bases; junction bases not matched to a gene: 5. This CDR3 has 14 amino acids.

This clonotype appeared many times. The chain has TRBV20-1 and TRBJ2-3; D gene ambiguous. V was shortened by 3 bases and J by 6 bases, with 10 bases between the two germline ends. The CDR3 extends over 12 amino acids. CDR1 and CDR2 from the germline V gene are DFQATT and SNEGSKA (reference sequence). The CDR3 nucleotides read TGCAGTGCTAGCCCCGCAACGGATACGCAGTATTTT. It encodes CSASPATDTQYF.

This clonotype has ten or more counts. The V call is TRBV7-6, the J call TRBJ2-3, with a weak D call TRBD1 (5 bases). Germline V lookup: CDR1 SGHVS, CDR2 FNYEAQ. This CDR3 has 14 amino acids. Trimming stripped 2 bases from V and 1 base from J, with 7 bases between. CDR3 bases: TGTGCCAGCAGCTTACTGGGGCGCACAGATACGCAGTATTTT. It yields the protein CASSLLGRTDTQYF.

Remarks on this clonotype: Germline and junction disagree at one end, which may indicate a read error. The rearrangement joins TRBV10-3 to TRBJ1-2; 9 bases fit TRBD1. CDR1 and CDR2 from the germline V gene are ENHRY and SYGVKD. This CDR3 region has 13 residues. As DNA, the CDR3 is TGTGCCTTCAGCCCCGGGACAGGGTATGGCTACACCTTC. Translating gives CAFSPGTGYGYTF.

This clonotype was counted ten times or more. This chain connects TRBV6-2 or TRBV6-3 to TRBJ2-7; 11 positions agree with TRBD1. The CDR3 consists of 14 residues. The trim removed 5 bases at V and 6 bases at J, leaving 6 bases unmatched. Germline V CDR1 and CDR2: MNHEY, SVGEGT. The CDR3 region is CASSARDRGVEQYF. The CDR3 DNA sequence: TGTGCCAGCAGTGCCCGGGACAGGGGGGTCGAGCAGTACTTC.

The gene calls are TRBV6-1 and TRBJ1-1, with 12 positions matching TRBD1. V dropped 4 bases and J dropped 4; count of bases not matched to a gene: 7. Germline values: CDR1 MNHNS, CDR2 SASEGT. The CDR3 loop spans 16 amino acids. The CDR3 region has the DNA TGTGCCAGCAGTGCCCGGGACAGGGGGCTTAGCACTGAAGCTTTCTTT. Protein sequence: CASSARDRGLSTEAFF.

On this clonotype: A much bigger clone sits one base away, suggesting this may be a read error. The chain carries TRBV12-3 or TRBV12-4 and TRBJ2-7; 8 bases match TRBD1. Trimming cost V 4 bases and J 1 base; bases outside gene matches: 3. CDR3 length: 14 amino acids. CDR3 DNA sequence: TGTGCCAGCAGTTGCAGGACAGGGTCCTACGAGCAGTACTTC. Translated: CASSCRTGSYEQYF.

This clonotype was found a few times. This chain joins TRBV19 and TRBJ1-3; D gene uncertain. Trimming pared 7 bases from V and 2 bases from J, leaving 3 bases between. This CDR3 is built from 11 residues. In germline, CDR1 is LNHDA, CDR2 SQIVND (reference sequence). The CDR3 bases are TGTGCCAGTACTACTGGAAACACCATATATTTT. This gives the protein CASTTGNTIYF.

As for this clonotype: This may come from a read error, since a much larger clone is one base off. This CDR3 reads CASRDTGQLFF. The CDR3 nucleotides read TGTGCCAGCAGGGACACCGGGCAGCTGTTTTTT. The V gene is TRBV6-2 or TRBV6-3, the J gene TRBJ2-2, with D tentatively TRBD1 (5 bases). The CDR3 runs 11 residues. CDR1 MNHEY and CDR2 SVGEGT come from the germline V gene.

V gene TRBV25-1 combines with J gene TRBJ2-2; TRBD1 or TRBD2 may be the D gene (6 bases each). Germline-derived CDR1 and CDR2 are MGHDK and SYGVNS. V lost 5 bases and J 5 bases, leaving 12 bases between the germline ends. The CDR3 covers 14 residues. The chain's CDR3 is CASSFTGRTGELFF. CDR3 sequence (DNA): TGTGCCAGCAGTTTTACAGGGAGGACCGGGGAGCTGTTTTTT.

This clonotype was counted at least ten times. The V call is TRBV5-1, the J call TRBJ1-1, with D possibly matching TRBD1 (5 bases). The CDR3 is 15 residues long. The germline V gene has CDR1 SGHRS and CDR2 YFSETQ. V was pared by 0 bases and J by 1 base, with 10 bases between. CDR3: CASSLVGERNTEAFF. CDR3 in DNA: TGCGCCAGCAGCTTGGTAGGGGAGCGGAACACTGAAGCTTTCTTT. Supplemented by reference TRBV5-1 and TRBJ1-1, the full variable domain reads KAGVTQTPRYLIKTRGQQVTLSCSPISGHRSVSWYQQTPGQGLQFLFEYFSETQRNKGNFPGRFSGRQFSNSRSEMNVSTLELGDSALYLCASSLVGERNTEAFFGQGTRLTVV.